These 17 T cell receptor beta chains were sequenced from one sample in a study of T cells in Graves' hyperthyroidism and ophthalmopathy. Amplified TCR beta CDR3 regions came from RNA transcripts. Primed by the HTBI set, a first-round RT-PCR was run on the TCR CDR3. Each CDR3 protein is one row after TCRdb ran MiXCR on the multiplex PCR reads. The top ten clones hold roughly 4.3% of a sample with hundreds of thousands of distinct CDR3 sequences, roughly 15% of them seen once. Sequenced sample: blood. The origin of the receptors is a woman between 35 and 50 years old with Graves' ophthalmopathy.

This clonotype has more than one count but fewer than ten. The rearrangement uses TRBV29-1 and TRBJ2-1, with 12 positions matching TRBD2. The germline V gene has CDR1 SQVTM and CDR2 ANQGSEA. V lost 4 bases and J lost 4; bases outside the gene matches: 11. The CDR3 is 17 amino acids. The CDR3 sequence is CSVGGYRTSGIYNEQFF. The CDR3 coding sequence is TGCAGCGTTGGAGGTTATAGGACTAGCGGGATTTACAATGAGCAGTTCTTC.

The rearrangement links TRBV18 to TRBJ2-4, with TRBD2 identical over 8 bases. Germline V gene lookup returns CDR1 KGHSH and CDR2 LQKENI. The ends lost 2 bases at V and 15 bases at J; junction bases unmatched: 18. The CDR3 consists of 16 residues. The CDR3 sequence: CASSPVTSGMVLSMYF. The CDR3, as DNA: TGTGCCAGCTCACCAGTAACTAGCGGCATGGTTCTGTCGATGTACTTC. Filled out from reference TRBV18 and TRBJ2-4, the complete variable domain reads NAGVMQNPRHLVRRRGQEARLRCSPMKGHSHVYWYRQLPEEGLKFMVYLQKENIIDESGMPKERFSAEFPKEGPSILRIQQVVRGDSAAYFCASSPVTSGMVLSMYFGAGTRLSVL.

This clonotype was detected many times. This sequence joins TRBV27 and TRBJ1-5, with D unclear. V was pared by 6 bases and J by 0 bases, with 9 bases between. The CDR3 has 14 residues. Per germline, CDR1 MNHEY and CDR2 SMNVEV (reference sequence). In DNA, the CDR3 is TGTGCCAGCAGAGGACCATATAGCAATCAGCCCCAGCATTTT. Protein product: CASRGPYSNQPQHF.

This clonotype has ten or more counts. The chain joins TRBV6-1 to TRBJ1-2, with 7 bases fitting TRBD1. This CDR3 is 15 amino acids long. The V gene end was trimmed by 6 bases and the J gene end by 1 base; junction bases not matched to a gene: 8. Germline CDR1 is MNHNS and CDR2 is SASEGT. CDR3 residues: CASSRPGQLNYGYTF. The CDR3 coding sequence is TGTGCCAGCAGCCGCCCGGGACAGCTTAACTATGGCTACACCTTC.

This clonotype was recorded at least ten times. The chain uses TRBV7-2 and TRBJ1-2; 8 nucleotides line up with TRBD1. J was trimmed by 7 bases and V by 1 base; bases with no gene match: 5. The CDR3 extends over 14 amino acids. Germline V gives CDR1 SGHTA, CDR2 FQGNSA. CDR3 amino acids: CASSLDARGLGYTF. The CDR3 DNA reads TGTGCCAGCAGCTTAGATGCCAGGGGGCTTGGCTACACCTTC.

This clonotype showed up many times. This chain connects TRBV12-3 or TRBV12-4 to TRBJ1-2; TRBD1 is a possible D gene (6 bases). CDR3 length: 15 amino acids. V lost 3 bases, J lost 8 bases, and 19 bases lay in between. In DNA form, the CDR3 reads TGTGCCAGCAGTTTGACAGGTCCATTCGTTCTCGGCTACACCTTC. Its protein product is CASSLTGPFVLGYTF.

A few counts support this clonotype. The rearrangement uses TRBV4-3 and TRBJ2-5; a possible D gene is TRBD1 (5 bases). V was cut by 6 bases and J by 2 bases, with 16 bases left in between. The CDR3 length is 15 residues. Germline CDR1 LGHNA, CDR2 YSLEER. The CDR3 here is CASSTQAGTQETQYF. CDR3 bases: TGCGCCAGCAGTACACAGGCTGGAACACAAGAGACCCAGTACTTC.

This clonotype was seen many times. The chain employs TRBV4-1 and TRBJ2-7; D is ambiguous. The CDR3 loop spans 15 amino acids. Germline CDR1 and CDR2: MGHRA and YSYEKL. Trimming cost V 0 bases and J 2 bases, with 11 bases left between them. The CDR3 nucleotides are TGCGCCAGCAGCCAAGATTCCTACTCGACCTACGAGCAGTACTTC. Encoded protein: CASSQDSYSTYEQYF.

The chain carries TRBV6-2 or TRBV6-3 and TRBJ1-5; D is perhaps TRBD1 (6 bases). Germline V gene lookup returns CDR1 MNHEY and CDR2 SVGEGT. V lost 6 bases, J lost 0 bases, and 15 bases lay in between. The CDR3 consists of 16 residues. DNA for the CDR3: TGTGCCAGCAGCCGGAAGGACAGCTATAGCAATCAGCCCCAGCATTTT. It encodes CASSRKDSYSNQPQHF.

The CDR3 sequence: CASSSRRALNTEAFF. DNA for the CDR3: TGTGCCAGCAGTTCCCGGAGGGCTTTGAACACTGAAGCTTTCTTT. V is TRBV12-3 or TRBV12-4 and J is TRBJ1-1; D is ambiguous. V was pared by 4 bases and J by 0 bases, with 12 bases between. This CDR3 is built from 15 residues.

The gene calls are TRBV30 and TRBJ2-2; unclear D gene. Germline CDR1 reads GTSNPN; CDR2 reads SVGIG (reference sequence). Trimming cost V 8 bases and J 5 bases, with 6 bases left between them. The CDR3 has 10 residues. The CDR3 coding sequence is TGTGCCCTAAGTACCGGGGAGCTGTTTTTT. Protein sequence: CALSTGELFF.

This clonotype was seen repeatedly, ten times or more. V gene TRBV29-1 combines with J gene TRBJ2-7; 9 bases fit TRBD2. CDR1 is SQVTM, CDR2 ANQGSEA, per germline. The CDR3 runs to 13 residues. J gave up 6 bases and V 3 bases, and 6 bases lay outside the gene matches. This CDR3 is CSVDGAGGAEQYF. The CDR3 DNA follows: TGCAGCGTTGACGGTGCGGGAGGGGCCGAGCAGTACTTC.

This clonotype was picked up a small number of times. The chain has TRBV27 and TRBJ1-2; D gene uncertain. CDR1 and CDR2 (germline): MNHEY, SMNVEV (reference sequence). Trimming took off 7 bases at V and 2 bases at J, with 14 bases between the two ends. There are 14 residues in the CDR3. CDR3 nucleotides: TGTGCCAGCACCCCACTTGAGGGAAACTATGGCTACACCTTC. This encodes CASTPLEGNYGYTF.

Only a few counts were recorded for this clonotype. The V call is TRBV6-1, the J call TRBJ2-7; unclear D gene. Trimming stripped 6 bases from V and 0 bases from J, with 15 bases between. This CDR3 contains 15 residues. CDR1 and CDR2 (germline): MNHNS, SASEGT. This CDR3 reads CASRPTRSTSYEQYF. In DNA, the CDR3 is TGTGCCAGCAGACCTACACGTTCGACCTCCTACGAGCAGTACTTC.

Ten or more counts support this clonotype. The chain links TRBV11-2 to TRBJ2-7; D may correspond to TRBD1 or TRBD2 (6 bases each). V was shortened by 1 base and J by 5 bases, with 12 bases between the two germline ends. The germline CDR1 and CDR2 sequences are SGHAT and FQNNGV. The CDR3 has 14 amino acids. The CDR3 nucleotides read TGTGCCAGCAGCTTAGTGGGGGGCGGAAACGAGCAGTACTTC. Translated: CASSLVGGGNEQYF. The full variable domain, completed using reference TRBV11-2 and TRBJ2-7, is EAGVAQSPRYKIIEKRQSVAFWCNPISGHATLYWYQQILGQGPKLLIQFQNNGVVDDSQLPKDRFSAERLKGVDSTLKIQPAKLEDSAVYLCASSLVGGGNEQYFGPGTRLTVT.

This clonotype was counted many times. The V and J genes are TRBV6-4 and TRBJ1-3; a weak D match, TRBD1 (5 bases). The CDR3 runs 16 residues. V was cut by 4 bases and J by 0 bases, with 13 bases left in between. Germline values: CDR1 MRHNA, CDR2 SNTAGT. The CDR3, as DNA: TGTGCCAGCAGTGTCTCCGGGACTTTCTCTGGAAACACCATATATTTT. Protein: CASSVSGTFSGNTIYF.

The chain carries TRBV4-1 and TRBJ1-6, with D unresolved. Germline-derived CDR1 and CDR2 are MGHRA and YSYEKL. The CDR3 has 13 amino acids. Trimming removed 0 bases at V and 12 bases at J, with 9 bases between. The CDR3 DNA is TGCGCCAGCAGCCAAGATGTCGGACTACCCCTCCACTTT. Protein sequence: CASSQDVGLPLHF.